This T cell receptor (beta chain) appears in the sequencing data of a study of T cells in Graves' hyperthyroidism and ophthalmopathy. Findings and limits, study-wide: Before onset, ophthalmopathy was predicted by the model a median 6.5 months earlier. Most clonotypes expanded in the thyroid (above 0.001) were also present in blood.

In regard to this clonotype: Its specificity is unknown.

Amplified regions were TCR beta CDR3 sequences from RNA transcripts. First-round RT-PCR with HTBI primers amplified the TCR CDR3 region. TCRdb fed the multiplex PCR reads into MiXCR, producing one record per CDR3 protein. The sample includes around 560,000 distinct CDR3 sequences, 16% seen only once; the top ten take 15% to 20%. In patients aged 18 to 65, hyperthyroidism was newly diagnosed, with duration under 2 months. Patients having uncontrolled infection, another autoimmune disease, pregnancy or lactation were not included. Trimming left V 0 bases short and J 0 bases short, with 10 bases between. From germline, CDR1 is SGHRS and CDR2 YFSETQ. The CDR3 has 15 residues.

V usage is TRBV5-1 and J usage is TRBJ2-7; tentatively, D is TRBD1 (6 bases). Sequencing was performed on blood. The clonotype was recovered from a woman aged 18-29 years with Graves' hyperthyroidism. CDR3 coding DNA: TGCGCCAGCAGCTTGGTGCCGGACAGCTCCTACGAGCAGTACTTC. Translated: CASSLVPDSSYEQYF.